A single T cell receptor beta chain is shown here with its context. A read error may produce the germline difference seen at one junction end. Authors' analysis steps: Researchers report that nucleated cell counts were estimated from reference gene primer amplification. Repertoires were generated with immunoSEQ multiplex PCR, while TCRdb's copy carries only in-frame clones and drops some. That table furnishes V, J and clone size, whereas the DNA furnished D and trimming. The sample consists of 230,000 or so clones, 70% to 85% of them appearing once. The entry originates in a study of blood T cell repertoires in COVID-19. Across the whole study: COVID-19 samples collected from the United States, Italy and Spain covered acute and convalescent phases. Sources were T cells, B-cell-depleted T cells, or PBMCs; the material itself was cDNA or gDNA.

Germline CDR1 is SSHAT and CDR2 is FNYEAQ (reference sequence). The CDR3 extends over 14 amino acids. The sequence derives from a woman aged 40 to 50 who had recovered from COVID-19. The sample consisted of peripheral blood. This sequence joins TRBV7-7 and TRBJ2-5; TRBD2 is a possible D gene (5 bases). CDR3 loop: CASSLSGGQETQYF. CDR3 DNA: TGTGCTAGCAGCTTGAGTGGCGGGCAAGAGACCCAGTACTTC.